This T cell receptor (beta chain) was identified during a study of cytomegalovirus exposure and HLA in healthy donors. Germline V gene sequence: CDR1 MNHEY, CDR2 SMNVEV (reference sequence). Trimming removed 6 bases from V and 2 bases from J; junction bases left unmatched: 7. The CDR3 has 15 residues. Study-level points and caveats: Rare TCR sequences predominated, though certain public TCRs were found in many donors.

It was with 60 Vbeta and 13 Jbeta primers that the PCR ran. Clones were sequenced by immunoSEQ multiplex PCR, and TCRdb holds only the in-frame ones, with some missing. The data hold 150,000 to 200,000 clones, with more than 60% observed a single time. For this clone: Its specificity is not known.

The sequence was obtained from a woman aged 40 to 50 in good health and CMV-seropositive. The source material was PBMCs. This chain joins TRBV27 and TRBJ1-3; 7 bases fit TRBD1. CDR3 nucleotides: TGTGCCAGCAGCCCTCTTGACAGGGCTGGAAACACCATATATTTT. It translates to CASSPLDRAGNTIYF.